The entry below describes one TCR beta chain. The CDR3 has 12 amino acids. Trimming took off 3 bases at V and 8 bases at J, with 7 bases between the two ends. The data belong to a study of blood T cell repertoires in COVID-19. In the study overall: Whether acute or convalescent, the COVID-19 samples came from the United States, Italy and Spain.

Assay used: immunoSEQ multiplex PCR; TCRdb lists only in-frame clones, some missing. The profile shows roughly 290,000 clones, 75% to 90% of them singletons. Recovered status applied to Cohort 3 donors who had two consecutive negative PCRs. It also applied to those with clearance or with symptom resolution. The sequence was obtained from a woman aged 25 to 45 who had recovered from COVID-19. Sequenced: PBMCs or T cells enriched from blood (not recorded which). This chain connects TRBV12-3 or TRBV12-4 to TRBJ1-4, with D possibly TRBD1 on 5 matching bases. The CDR3 loop is CASSLGGEKLFF. The CDR3 region has the DNA TGTGCCAGCAGTTTGGGGGGGGAAAAACTGTTTTTT.